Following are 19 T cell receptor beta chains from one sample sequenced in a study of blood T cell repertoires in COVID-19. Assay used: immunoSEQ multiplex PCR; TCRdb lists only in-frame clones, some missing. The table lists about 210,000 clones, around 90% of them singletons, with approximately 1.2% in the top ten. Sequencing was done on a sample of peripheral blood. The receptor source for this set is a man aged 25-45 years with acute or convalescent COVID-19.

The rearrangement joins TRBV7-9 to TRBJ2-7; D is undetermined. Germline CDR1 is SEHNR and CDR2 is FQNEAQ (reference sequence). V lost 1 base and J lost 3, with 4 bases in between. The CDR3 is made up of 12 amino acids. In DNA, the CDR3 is TGTGCCAGCAGCTTAGAGAGCTACGAGCAGTACTTC. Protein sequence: CASSLESYEQYF.

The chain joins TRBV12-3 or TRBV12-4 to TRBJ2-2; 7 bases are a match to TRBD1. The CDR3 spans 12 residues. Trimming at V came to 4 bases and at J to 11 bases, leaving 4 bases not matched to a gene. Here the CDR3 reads CASSYRGVELFF. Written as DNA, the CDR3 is TGTGCCAGCAGTTACAGGGGTGTAGAGCTGTTTTTT.

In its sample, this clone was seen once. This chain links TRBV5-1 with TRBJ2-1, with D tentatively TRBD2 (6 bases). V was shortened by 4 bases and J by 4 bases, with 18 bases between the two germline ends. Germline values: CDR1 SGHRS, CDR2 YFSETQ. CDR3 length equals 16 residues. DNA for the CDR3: TGCGCCAGCAGCCTCCAGACTGGACTACTGTACAATGAGCAGTTCTTC. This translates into CASSLQTGLLYNEQFF.

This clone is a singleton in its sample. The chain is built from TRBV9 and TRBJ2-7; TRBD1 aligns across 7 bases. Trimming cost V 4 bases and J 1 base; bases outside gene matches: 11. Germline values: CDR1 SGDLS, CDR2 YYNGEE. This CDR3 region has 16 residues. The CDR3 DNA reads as TGTGCCAGCAGCATCATACGGGACAGTAGGTCCTACGAGCAGTACTTC. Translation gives CASSIIRDSRSYEQYF.

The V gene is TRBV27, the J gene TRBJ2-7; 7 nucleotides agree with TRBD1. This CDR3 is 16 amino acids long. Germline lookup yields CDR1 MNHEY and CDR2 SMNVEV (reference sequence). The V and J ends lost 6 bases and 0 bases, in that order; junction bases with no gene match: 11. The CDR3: CASSLTGTVSSYEQYF. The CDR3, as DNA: TGTGCCAGCAGCCTAACCGGGACAGTAAGCTCCTACGAGCAGTACTTC.

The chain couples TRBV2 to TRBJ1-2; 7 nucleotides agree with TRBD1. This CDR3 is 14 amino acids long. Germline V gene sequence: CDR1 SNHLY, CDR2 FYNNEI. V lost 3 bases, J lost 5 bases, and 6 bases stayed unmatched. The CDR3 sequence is CASSDKTGKYGYTF. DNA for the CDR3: TGTGCCAGCAGTGACAAGACAGGGAAATATGGCTACACCTTC.

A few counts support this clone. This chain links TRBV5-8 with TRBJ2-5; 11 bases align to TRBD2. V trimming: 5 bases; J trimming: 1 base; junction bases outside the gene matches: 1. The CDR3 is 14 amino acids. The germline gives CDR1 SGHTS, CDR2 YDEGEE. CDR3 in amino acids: CASRLAGGQETQYF. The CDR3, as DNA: TGTGCCAGCAGGCTAGCGGGGGGCCAAGAGACCCAGTACTTC. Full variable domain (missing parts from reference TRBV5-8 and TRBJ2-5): EAGVTQSPTHLIKTRGQQATLRCSPISGHTSVYWYQQALGLGLQFLLWYDEGEERNRGNFPPRFSGRQFPNYSSELNVNALELEDSALYLCASRLAGGQETQYFGPGTRLLVL.

The CDR3 nucleotides are TGTGCCAGCAGTCCTCGGACTAGCGGGAGGTTGTTGAAAAACACAGATACGCAGTATTTT. It encodes CASSPRTSGRLLKNTDTQYF. This chain uses TRBV6-6 with TRBJ2-3; 14 bases align to TRBD2. The CDR3 runs to 20 residues. V dropped 5 bases and J dropped 2; count of bases not matched to a gene: 15. Germline V gene sequence: CDR1 MNHNY, CDR2 SVGAGI (reference sequence).

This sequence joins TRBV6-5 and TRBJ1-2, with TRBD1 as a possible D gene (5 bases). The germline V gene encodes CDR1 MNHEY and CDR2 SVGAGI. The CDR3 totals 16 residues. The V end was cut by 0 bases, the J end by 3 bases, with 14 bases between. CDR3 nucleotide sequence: TGTGCCAGCAGTTACTCTGACACCCGGGGGTACTATGGCTACACCTTC. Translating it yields CASSYSDTRGYYGYTF.

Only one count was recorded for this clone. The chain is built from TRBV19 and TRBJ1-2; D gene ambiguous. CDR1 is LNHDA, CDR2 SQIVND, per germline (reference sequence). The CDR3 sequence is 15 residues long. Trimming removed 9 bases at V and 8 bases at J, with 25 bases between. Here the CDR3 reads CASLMGSGLERGYTF. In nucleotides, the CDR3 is TGTGCCAGCCTAATGGGATCGGGATTGGAGAGAGGCTACACCTTC.

CDR3 amino acids: CASSSENGLVDHYEQYF. The DNA for the CDR3 is TGCGCCAGCAGCTCGGAAAATGGACTAGTCGACCACTACGAGCAGTACTTC. This chain connects TRBV5-1 to TRBJ2-7; TRBD2 matches at 7 bases. The trim removed 3 bases at V and 3 bases at J, leaving 15 bases unmatched. This CDR3 has 17 amino acids. Germline V gives CDR1 SGHRS, CDR2 YFSETQ.

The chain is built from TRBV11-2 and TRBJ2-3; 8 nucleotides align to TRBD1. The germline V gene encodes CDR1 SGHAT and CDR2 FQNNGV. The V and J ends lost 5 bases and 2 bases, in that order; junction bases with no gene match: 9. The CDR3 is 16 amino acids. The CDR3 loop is CASSARTGTNTDTQYF. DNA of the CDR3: TGTGCCAGCAGCGCCCGGACAGGGACCAACACAGATACGCAGTATTTT.

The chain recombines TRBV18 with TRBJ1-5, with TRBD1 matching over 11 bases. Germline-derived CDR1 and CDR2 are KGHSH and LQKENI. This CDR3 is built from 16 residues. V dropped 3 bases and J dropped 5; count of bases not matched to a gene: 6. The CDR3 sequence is CASSPFSGQGDQPQHF. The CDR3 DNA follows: TGTGCCAGCTCACCCTTTTCGGGACAGGGGGATCAGCCCCAGCATTTT.

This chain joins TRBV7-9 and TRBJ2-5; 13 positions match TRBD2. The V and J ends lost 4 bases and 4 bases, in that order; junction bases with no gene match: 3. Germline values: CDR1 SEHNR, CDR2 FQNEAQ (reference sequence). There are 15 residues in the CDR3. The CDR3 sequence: CASSSGLAGAETQYF. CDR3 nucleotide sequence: TGTGCCAGCAGCTCAGGACTAGCGGGAGCAGAGACCCAGTACTTC.

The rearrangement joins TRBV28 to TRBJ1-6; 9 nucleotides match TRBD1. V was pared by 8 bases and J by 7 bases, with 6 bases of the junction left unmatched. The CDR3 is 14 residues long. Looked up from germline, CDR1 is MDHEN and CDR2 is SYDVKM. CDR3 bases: TGTGCCAGCCTCGCCGGGACAGGGAATTCACCCCTCCACTTT. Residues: CASLAGTGNSPLHF.

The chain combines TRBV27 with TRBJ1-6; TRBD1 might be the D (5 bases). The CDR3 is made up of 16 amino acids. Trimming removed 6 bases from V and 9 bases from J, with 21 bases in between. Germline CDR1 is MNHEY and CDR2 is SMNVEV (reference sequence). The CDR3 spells CASSPAGWGLGSPLHF. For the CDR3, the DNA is TGTGCCAGCAGCCCCGCGGGGTGGGGGTTAGGTTCACCCCTCCACTTT.

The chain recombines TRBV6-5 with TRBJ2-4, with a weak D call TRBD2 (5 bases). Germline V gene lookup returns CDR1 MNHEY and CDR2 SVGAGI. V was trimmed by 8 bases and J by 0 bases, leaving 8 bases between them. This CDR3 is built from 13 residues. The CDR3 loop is CASEGLAKNIQYF. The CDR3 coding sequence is TGTGCCAGCGAGGGTCTAGCCAAAAACATTCAGTACTTC.

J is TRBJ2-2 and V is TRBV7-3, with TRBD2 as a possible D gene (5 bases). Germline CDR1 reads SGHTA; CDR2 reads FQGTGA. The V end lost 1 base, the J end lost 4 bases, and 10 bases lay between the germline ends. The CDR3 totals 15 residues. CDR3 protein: CASSLSGAGTGELFF. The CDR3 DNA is TGTGCCAGCAGCTTAAGCGGCGCGGGCACCGGGGAGCTGTTTTTT.

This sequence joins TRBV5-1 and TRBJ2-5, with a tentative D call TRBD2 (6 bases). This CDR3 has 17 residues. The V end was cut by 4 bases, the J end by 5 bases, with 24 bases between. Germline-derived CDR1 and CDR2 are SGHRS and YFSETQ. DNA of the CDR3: TGCGCCAGCAGCCGAAACCTCCGGAGTAGCGCGGGGGAGACCCAGTACTTC. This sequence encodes CASSRNLRSSAGETQYF.